These T cell receptor beta chains were read from a single sample in a study of T cells after yellow fever vaccination. From the 5' RACE reads, TCRdb called clonotypes with MiXCR, one entry per CDR3 protein. The sample contains 500,000 to 650,000 distinct CDR3 sequences, less than 20% of which appear only once. The material sequenced was PBMCs, taken 4 to 6 days after the first yellow fever vaccination. All receptors derive from a man younger than 30 who received the YFV17D yellow fever vaccine. Each CDR3 is given with its conserved first and last residue. Each record gives: V gene, J gene, clone size, CDR3 protein. Size is stated for part of the rows, as once, few or many counts, or as a class when the clone is expanded.

TRBV12-5	TRBJ1-5	few	CASARGQGPNQPQHF
TRBV20-1	TRBJ2-1	few	CSARDLPGGLKGNEQFF
TRBV6-1	TRBJ2-1	.	CASRGTGYRDEQFF
TRBV12-3/TRBV12-4	TRBJ2-5	.	CASSLDRLAGQIETQYF
TRBV11-2	TRBJ2-1	.	CASSRSGEQFF
TRBV6-5	TRBJ2-3	many	CASSSSGSVWTQYF
TRBV3-1	TRBJ2-2	.	CASSQEGRGANTGELFF
TRBV5-6	TRBJ1-2	few	CASSLGYSYTF
TRBV4-3	TRBJ2-5	many	CASSHLTSGGGQETQYF
TRBV5-1	TRBJ2-7	.	CASSLANLQGPYEQYF
TRBV11-2	TRBJ1-1	few	CASRNDRVGLTEAFF
TRBV5-1	TRBJ2-7	.	CASIKGGNGEDEQYF
TRBV4-3	TRBJ1-4	few	CASSQDAGQGRQLFF
TRBV12-3/TRBV12-4	TRBJ1-3	few	CASSLLSGNTIYF
TRBV5-1	TRBJ2-1	few	CASSLASLRQKLYNEQFF
TRBV7-3	TRBJ2-1	many	CASSKRGNEQFF
TRBV6-6	TRBJ2-5	.	CASSTVQETQYF
TRBV7-2	TRBJ2-3	.	CASSLEALASTDTQYF
TRBV4-1	TRBJ1-3	.	CASSQGGLLRIYF
TRBV6-5	TRBJ2-7	.	CASSTGFEQYF
TRBV4-1	TRBJ2-2	few	CASSPSVAGAGYTGELFF
TRBV12-3/TRBV12-4	TRBJ2-3	.	CASSSMTSGGATDTQYF
TRBV6-1	TRBJ1-1	.	CASSPDRGTGRAFF
TRBV18	TRBJ2-5	.	CVSSPLSQLAGEETQYF
TRBV4-3	TRBJ2-1	.	CASSQEDEQFF
TRBV7-9	TRBJ1-1	few	CASSLDVVGFGAFF
TRBV5-1	TRBJ2-1	few	CASSITGANEQFF
TRBV27	TRBJ1-2	few	CASSLGVRGVGYTF
TRBV5-1	TRBJ1-3	many	CASSLIDGGNTIYF
TRBV6-6	TRBJ1-3	few	CASSSKDTIYF
TRBV7-9	TRBJ1-4	few	CASSLVLGEKLFF
TRBV12-3/TRBV12-4	TRBJ2-2	few	CASSFRAGGTGELFF
TRBV6-1	TRBJ1-1	.	CASRPIDQGRTEAFF
TRBV20-1	TRBJ2-3	.	CSATGTSIGTQYF
TRBV12-3/TRBV12-4	TRBJ1-4	.	CASRRNPNEKLFF
TRBV5-8	TRBJ1-2	many	CASGWTGGNYGYTF
TRBV4-1	TRBJ2-7	.	CASSQEGQVYEQYF
TRBV29-1	TRBJ1-2	few	CSVVSWDYGYTF
TRBV20-1	TRBJ2-5	.	CSANARPLVRYGETQYF
TRBV7-9	TRBJ1-6	.	CASSVWNSPLHF
TRBV12-3/TRBV12-4	TRBJ2-1	.	CASSVAGLANEQFF
TRBV12-5	TRBJ2-1	few	CASGLGTQGSSYNEQFF
TRBV7-2	TRBJ2-7	few	CASSLGYGFYEQYF
TRBV29-1	TRBJ2-7	.	CSATDSYEQYF